This TCR beta chain was documented in a study of beta chain features in type 1 diabetes. Whole-study context: Sorted cells from all samples, numbering 100 million to 120 million, were examined.

Expressed TCRB transcripts were sequenced, since all the RNA that had been isolated was reverse transcribed. Generated by immunoSEQ multiplex PCR, the TCRdb table keeps only in-frame clones and is missing some. The sample has around 200,000 clones; less than 15% are singletons. The table lists this clone with a few counts. Its antigen is still unknown. Study-wide results and caveats: For type 1 diabetes patients, VDJ junctions showed fewer insertions and more deletions.

About 120 mL of blood, on average, came from one heparinised draw per donor. Central memory, naive, regulatory and stem cell-like memory CD4+ cells were sorted by CD45RO/CCR7/CD25/CD127/CD95/CD27. J gave up 6 bases and V 4 bases, and 4 bases lay outside the gene matches. The CDR3 loop spans 14 amino acids. CDR1 and CDR2 (germline): PRHDT, FYEKMQ (reference sequence). This chain uses TRBV13 with TRBJ2-1; 9 bases align to TRBD1. This receptor was obtained from a woman aged 18 to 35 in good health. Sequenced: central memory CD4+ T cells from blood. CDR3 DNA: TGTGCCAGCAGCTCGTGGGACAGGGTCAATGAGCAGTTCTTC. Its protein product is CASSSWDRVNEQFF. Together with reference TRBV13 and TRBJ2-1, the CDR3 gives the full variable domain: AAGVIQSPRHLIKEKRETATLKCYPIPRHDTVYWYQQGPGQDPQFLISFYEKMQSDKGSIPDRFSAQQFSDYHSELNMSSLELGDSALYFCASSSWDRVNEQFFGPGTRLTVL.